These 5 T cell receptor beta chains were all obtained from the same sample, sequenced in a study of T cell changes during pregnancy in multiple sclerosis. The protocol was immunoSEQ multiplex PCR, while the TCRdb copy is restricted to in-frame clones and leaves out a portion. The sample has 69,000 or so clones, about nine tenths seen once. The sample here was peripheral blood, taken in the third trimester of pregnancy. The source is a female donor with multiple sclerosis, enrolled in a pregnancy study.

The V gene is TRBV18, the J gene TRBJ2-3; 9 bases fit TRBD1. The CDR3 length is 16 residues. The V segment lost 1 base and the J segment 4 bases; nucleotides outside the gene matches: 6. Germline CDR1 KGHSH, CDR2 LQKENI. The CDR3 region is CASSPLQGARPDTQYF. The CDR3 coding sequence is TGTGCCAGCTCACCACTACAGGGGGCGCGGCCAGATACGCAGTATTTT.

The chain carries TRBV9 and TRBJ2-2; D ambiguous. Germline-derived CDR1 and CDR2 are SGDLS and YYNGEE. This CDR3 spans 15 amino acids. The V end was cut by 0 bases, the J end by 3 bases, with 9 bases between. The CDR3 loop reads CASSVGYSYTGELFF. As DNA, the CDR3 is TGTGCCAGCAGCGTAGGTTACAGCTACACCGGGGAGCTGTTTTTT.

This rearrangement joins TRBV19 to TRBJ1-2; 7 bases agree with TRBD1. CDR3 length equals 13 residues. Germline values: CDR1 LNHDA, CDR2 SQIVND (reference sequence). V was clipped by 7 bases and J by 6 bases; unmatched bases: 8. The CDR3: CASTATGSHGYTF. CDR3 DNA sequence: TGTGCCAGTACCGCGACAGGGTCGCATGGCTACACCTTC.

This clone has a single count. V gene TRBV18 combines with J gene TRBJ1-4; 9 nucleotides agree with TRBD1. The trim removed 1 base at V and 7 bases at J, leaving 13 bases unmatched. The CDR3 is 18 residues long. Germline CDR1 reads KGHSH; CDR2 reads LQKENI. The CDR3 DNA reads as TGTGCCAGCTCACCACTACCACCCGGGACAGGGCTTTCTGAAAAACTGTTTTTT. Translated: CASSPLPPGTGLSEKLFF. Full variable domain (rest looked up from reference TRBV18 and TRBJ1-4): NAGVMQNPRHLVRRRGQEARLRCSPMKGHSHVYWYRQLPEEGLKFMVYLQKENIIDESGMPKERFSAEFPKEGPSILRIQQVVRGDSAAYFCASSPLPPGTGLSEKLFFGSGTQLSVL.

The V and J genes are TRBV6-1 and TRBJ2-1, with 14 nucleotides matching TRBD2. CDR1 and CDR2 (germline): MNHNS, SASEGT. V gave up 4 bases and J gave up 7 bases; unmatched junction bases: 3. CDR3 length: 15 residues. DNA for the CDR3: TGTGCCAGCAGTGGACTAGCGGGGGGGCCTAATGAGCAGTTCTTC. As protein: CASSGLAGGPNEQFF.